This T cell receptor beta chain was found in a study of PD-L1 blockade in urothelial cancer (dated by TCRdb to between 2016 and 2019). The study in broad terms: Every patient began therapy around 2014 and was given atezolizumab 1,200 mg intravenously every 3 weeks. About 90% of the roughly 29 patients were identified as males with urothelial cancer of bladder origin, and a prior smoking history was reported by 18 of 29 patients. An ECOG performance status of 0 or 1 was recorded for the patients, and 0 to 3 prior chemotherapy regimens had been received by the patients. Blood samples were analyzed at two time points: 3 weeks after treatment start (second dose) and 6 weeks after treatment start. Blood samples gave a median of around 130,000 T cells and tens of thousands of unique TCRs, with a median clonality of around 0.08. The study was an exploratory multi-omic analysis of somatic, immune and clinical correlates of response to PD-L1 blockade with atezolizumab in urothelial cancer. Pretreatment tumor samples, along with matched peripheral blood serially collected before and after atezolizumab treatment, were subjected to TCR sequencing. Durable clinical benefit meant progression-free survival longer than 6 months, and TCR features were also tested against progression-free and overall survival. In the same patients, whole exome sequencing and RNA sequencing of pretreatment tumors were performed in addition to TCR sequencing. Durable clinical benefit was achieved by nine patients and was not achieved by 20 patients. Twenty-nine patients had pretreatment blood TCR-seq, some 25 had at least one posttreatment blood collection, and some 25 had tumor TCR-seq. General study outcomes and caveats: Among patients with durable benefit, tumor-associated TCR clones showed greater expansion in peripheral blood 3 weeks after treatment started (n ≈ 21, p = 0.022). Because the sample size was small (n ≈ 30) and many exploratory analyses were performed, the results are intended to be hypothesis-generating. A pretreatment peripheral blood TCR clonality below the median was linked to improved progression-free and overall survival.

The count of this clone is one. It has no known antigen specificity. Qualities for individual bases were not recorded, and no much larger clone is one base off. Spanning cysteine to phenylalanine, the CDR3 consists of 16 amino acids. The read is trimmed to its CDR3 DNA, 48 bases read in frame from base 1. For this chain, trimming is 5 bases at the V end and 5 bases at the J end, and the number of junction bases without a gene match is 10. The germline V gene supplies CDR1 SGHVS and CDR2 FNYEAQ. Each PCR received spiked-in synthetic TCR analog templates so that absolute template abundance could be estimated from read counts. Using the immunoSEQ assay, TCRbeta CDR3 regions were amplified from genomic DNA with bias-controlled V and J gene primers. Sequencing of rearranged TCRbeta segments was performed at approximately 20X coverage. Regarding the original processing steps: Sequencing errors were corrected by clustering, and CDR3s were annotated against IMGT so that V, D and J genes could be assigned. Downstream analyses used only productive TCRbeta rearrangements and left out out-of-frame or stop-codon sequences. To compute clonality, Shannon entropy was normalized by the log of the number of unique productive sequences and then subtracted from one. Clones differing between time points or between blood and tumor were identified using Fisher's exact test with Benjamini-Hochberg correction, with an adjusted p below 0.01 applied as the threshold. TCRdb's version of the immuneACCESS table is confined to in-frame rearrangements and falls short of the full clone set. An unresolved V gene accounts for under half of the shortfall where checked; the remainder is of unknown origin. V and J calls and clone size are copied from that table; D and trimming were computed from the DNA. For this sample there are 35,000 to 50,000 clones; 80% appear just once. The top ten clones comprise 16% of the sample.

The time point tag for this specimen amounts to: pretreatment peripheral blood. A cohort of 30 or so patients with locally advanced or metastatic urothelial carcinoma, treated at Memorial Sloan Kettering on a trial protocol, was included. Peripheral blood mononuclear cells were collected pretreatment and during treatment, at between 1 and 8 total time points per patient. The Qiagen DNeasy Blood extraction kit was used to purify genomic DNA from total PBMCs and from tumor samples. PBMCs were collected pretreatment and during treatment and were isolated and stored as previously described. This chain joins TRBV7-6 to TRBJ2-2; 8 bases in the junction line up with TRBD1. This receptor was obtained from a man between 60 and 75 years old with urothelial cancer. The sequencing used PBMCs, collected around atezolizumab (anti-PD-L1) treatment. In nucleotides, the sequence is TGTGCCAGCAGCCCTTGGACAGGGTCGACGACCGGGGAGCTGTTTTTT. The translation is CASSPWTGSTTGELFF.